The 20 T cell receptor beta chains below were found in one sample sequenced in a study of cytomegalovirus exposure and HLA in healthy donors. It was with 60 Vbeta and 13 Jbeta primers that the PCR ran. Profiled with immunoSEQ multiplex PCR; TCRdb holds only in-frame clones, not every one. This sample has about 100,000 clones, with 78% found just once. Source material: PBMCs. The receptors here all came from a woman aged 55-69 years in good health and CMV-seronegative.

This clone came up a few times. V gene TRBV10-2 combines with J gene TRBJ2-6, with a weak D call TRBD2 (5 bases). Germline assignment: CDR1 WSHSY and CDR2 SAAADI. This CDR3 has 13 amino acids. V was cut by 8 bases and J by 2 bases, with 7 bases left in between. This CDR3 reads CASFGAGANVLTF. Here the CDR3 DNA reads TGCGCCAGCTTCGGGGCTGGGGCCAACGTCCTGACTTTC.

CDR3 residues: CASSLREGGGYGYTF. The CDR3 DNA sequence: TGTGCCAGCAGTTTAAGGGAGGGGGGTGGCTATGGCTACACCTTC. V is TRBV27 and J is TRBJ1-2; tentatively, D is TRBD1 (6 bases). With 2 bases removed from V and 4 bases from J, the gap between germline ends came to 14 bases. The CDR3 runs to 15 residues. Germline-derived CDR1 and CDR2 are MNHEY and SMNVEV (reference sequence).

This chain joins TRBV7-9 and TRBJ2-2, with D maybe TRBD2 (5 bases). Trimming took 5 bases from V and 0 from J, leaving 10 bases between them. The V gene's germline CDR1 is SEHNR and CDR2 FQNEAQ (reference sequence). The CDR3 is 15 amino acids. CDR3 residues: CASSQELANTGELFF. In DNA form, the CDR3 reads TGTGCCAGCAGCCAGGAACTAGCGAACACCGGGGAGCTGTTTTTT. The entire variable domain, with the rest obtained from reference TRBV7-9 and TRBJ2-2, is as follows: DTGVSQNPRHKITKRGQNVTFRCDPISEHNRLYWYRQTLGQGPEFLTYFQNEAQLEKSRLLSDRFSAERPKGSFSTLEIQRTEQGDSAMYLCASSQELANTGELFFGEGSRLTVL.

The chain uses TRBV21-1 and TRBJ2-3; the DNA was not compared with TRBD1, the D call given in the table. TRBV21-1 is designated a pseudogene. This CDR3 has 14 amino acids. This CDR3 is CASSRTGGTDTQYF. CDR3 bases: TGTGCCAGCAGCCGGACAGGGGGCACAGATACGCAGTATTTT.

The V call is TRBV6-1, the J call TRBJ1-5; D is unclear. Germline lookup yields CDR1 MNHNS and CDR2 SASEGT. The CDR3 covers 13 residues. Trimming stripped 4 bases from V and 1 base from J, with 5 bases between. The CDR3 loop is CASSARSNQPQHF. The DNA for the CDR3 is TGTGCCAGCAGTGCCAGAAGCAATCAGCCCCAGCATTTT.

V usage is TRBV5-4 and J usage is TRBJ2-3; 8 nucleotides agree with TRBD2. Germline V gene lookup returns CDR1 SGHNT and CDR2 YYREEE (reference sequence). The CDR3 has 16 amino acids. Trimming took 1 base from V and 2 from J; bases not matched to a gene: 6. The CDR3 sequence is CASSLLERGTTDTQYF. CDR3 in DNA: TGTGCCAGCAGCTTGCTAGAGCGGGGGACCACAGATACGCAGTATTTT.

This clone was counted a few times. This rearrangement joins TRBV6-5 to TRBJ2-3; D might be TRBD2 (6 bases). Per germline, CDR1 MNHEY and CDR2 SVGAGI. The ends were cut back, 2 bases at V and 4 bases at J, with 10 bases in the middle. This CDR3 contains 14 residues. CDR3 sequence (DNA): TGTGCCAGCAGTTACCCAGGACTACCAGATACGCAGTATTTT. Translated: CASSYPGLPDTQYF.

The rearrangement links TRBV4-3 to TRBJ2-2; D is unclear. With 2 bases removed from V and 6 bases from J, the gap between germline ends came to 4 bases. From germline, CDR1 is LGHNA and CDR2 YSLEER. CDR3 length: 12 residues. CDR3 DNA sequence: TGCGCCAGCAGCCAACATCCCGGGGAGCTGTTTTTT. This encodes CASSQHPGELFF.

For the CDR3, the DNA is TGCAGCGTTGAAGCGACAGGGTGGTCAGATTCCTACAATGAGCAGTTCTTC. Translated: CSVEATGWSDSYNEQFF. The chain uses TRBV29-1 and TRBJ2-1, with 7 bases matching TRBD1. With V trimmed by 1 base and J by 1 base, 10 bases remained unmatched. The CDR3 covers 17 residues. The germline V gene has CDR1 SQVTM and CDR2 ANQGSEA.

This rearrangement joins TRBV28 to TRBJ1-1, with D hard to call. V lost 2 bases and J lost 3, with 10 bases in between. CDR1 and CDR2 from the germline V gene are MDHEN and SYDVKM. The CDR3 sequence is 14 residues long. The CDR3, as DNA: TGTGCCAGCAGTTTAGGGTTTCAGGACACTGAAGCTTTCTTT. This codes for CASSLGFQDTEAFF.

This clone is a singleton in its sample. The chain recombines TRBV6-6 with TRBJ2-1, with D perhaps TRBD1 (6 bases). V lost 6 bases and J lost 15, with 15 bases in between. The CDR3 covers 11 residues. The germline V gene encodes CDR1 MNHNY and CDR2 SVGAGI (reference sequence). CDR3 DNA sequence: TGTGCCAGCAGCCTTGGCCAGGGGTGGTTCTTC. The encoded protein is CASSLGQGWFF.

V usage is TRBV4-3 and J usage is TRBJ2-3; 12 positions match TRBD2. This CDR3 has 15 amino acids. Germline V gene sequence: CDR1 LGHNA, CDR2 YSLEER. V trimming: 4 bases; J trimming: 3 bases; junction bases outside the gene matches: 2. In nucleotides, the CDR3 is TGCGCCAGCAGCCTTGGACTAGCGGGGACAGATACGCAGTATTTT. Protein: CASSLGLAGTDTQYF.

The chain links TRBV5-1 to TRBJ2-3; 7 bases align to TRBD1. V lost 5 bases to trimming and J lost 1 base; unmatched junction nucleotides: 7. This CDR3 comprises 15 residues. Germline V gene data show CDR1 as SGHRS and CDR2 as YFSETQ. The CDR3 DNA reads TGCGCCAGCAGTCCTACAGGGGCTGGCACAGATACGCAGTATTTT. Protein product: CASSPTGAGTDTQYF.

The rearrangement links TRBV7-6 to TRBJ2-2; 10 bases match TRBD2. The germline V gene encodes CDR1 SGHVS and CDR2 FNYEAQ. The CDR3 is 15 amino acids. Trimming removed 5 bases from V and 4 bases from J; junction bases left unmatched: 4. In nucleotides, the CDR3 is TGTGCCAGCAGCCGTCTAGCGGGGGTCACCGGGGAGCTGTTTTTT. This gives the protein CASSRLAGVTGELFF.

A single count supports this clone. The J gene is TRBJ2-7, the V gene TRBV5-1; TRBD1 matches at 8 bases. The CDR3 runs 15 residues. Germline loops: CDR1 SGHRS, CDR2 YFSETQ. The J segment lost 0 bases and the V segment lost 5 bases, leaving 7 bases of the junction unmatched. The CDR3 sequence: CASRGQDRSSYEQYF. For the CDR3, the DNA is TGCGCCAGCAGGGGACAGGACCGAAGCTCCTACGAGCAGTACTTC. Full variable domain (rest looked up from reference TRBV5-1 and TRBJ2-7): KAGVTQTPRYLIKTRGQQVTLSCSPISGHRSVSWYQQTPGQGLQFLFEYFSETQRNKGNFPGRFSGRQFSNSRSEMNVSTLELGDSALYLCASRGQDRSSYEQYFGPGTRLTVT.

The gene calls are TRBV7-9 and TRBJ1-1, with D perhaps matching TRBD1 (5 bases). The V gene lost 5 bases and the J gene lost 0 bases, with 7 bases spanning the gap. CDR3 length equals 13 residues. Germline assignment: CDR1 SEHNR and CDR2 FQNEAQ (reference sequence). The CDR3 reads CASSTTVNTEAFF. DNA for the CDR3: TGTGCCAGCAGCACGACAGTGAACACTGAAGCTTTCTTT.

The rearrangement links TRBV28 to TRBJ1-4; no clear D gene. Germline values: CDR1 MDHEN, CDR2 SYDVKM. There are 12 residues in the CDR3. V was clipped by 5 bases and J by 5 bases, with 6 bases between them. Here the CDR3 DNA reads TGTGCCAGCAGTCCTCAGAATGAAAAACTGTTTTTT. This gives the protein CASSPQNEKLFF.

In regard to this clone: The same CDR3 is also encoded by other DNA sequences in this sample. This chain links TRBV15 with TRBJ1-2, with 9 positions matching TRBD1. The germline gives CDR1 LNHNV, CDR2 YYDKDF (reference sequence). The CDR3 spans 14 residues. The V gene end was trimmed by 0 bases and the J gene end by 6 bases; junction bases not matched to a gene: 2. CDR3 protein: CATSRDRTGDGYTF. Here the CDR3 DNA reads TGTGCCACCAGCAGAGATCGGACAGGGGATGGCTACACCTTC. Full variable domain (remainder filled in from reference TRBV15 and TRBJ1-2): DAMVIQNPRYQVTQFGKPVTLSCSQTLNHNVMYWYQQKSSQAPKLLFHYYDKDFNNEADTPDNFQSRRPNTSFCFLDIRSPGLGDTAMYLCATSRDRTGDGYTFGSGTRLTVV.

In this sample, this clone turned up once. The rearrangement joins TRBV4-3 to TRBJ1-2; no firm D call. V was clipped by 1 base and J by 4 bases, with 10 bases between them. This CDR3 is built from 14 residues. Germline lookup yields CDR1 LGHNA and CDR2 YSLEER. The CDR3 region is CASSQAPEVYGYTF. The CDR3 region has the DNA TGCGCCAGCAGCCAAGCTCCAGAAGTCTATGGCTACACCTTC.

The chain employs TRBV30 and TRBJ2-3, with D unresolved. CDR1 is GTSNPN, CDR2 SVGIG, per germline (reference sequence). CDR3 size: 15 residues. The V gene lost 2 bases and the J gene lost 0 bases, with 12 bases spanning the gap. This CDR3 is CAWSPRALSTDTQYF. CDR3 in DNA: TGTGCCTGGAGTCCCCGAGCGCTAAGCACAGATACGCAGTATTTT.